The entry below describes one TCR beta chain. V lost 7 bases and J 6 bases, leaving 14 bases between the germline ends. Germline-derived CDR1 and CDR2 are SGDLS and YYNGEE. This CDR3 region has 14 residues. Original processing notes: Reference gene primers were amplified, and this amplification served to estimate nucleated cell counts. The table came from immunoSEQ multiplex PCR; TCRdb's copy has only in-frame clones and leaves some out. Clone size and V and J calls were adopted from that table, with D and trimming inferred from the DNA. The sample contains 130,000 to 150,000 clones, 89% of which appear only once. The entry originates in a study of blood T cell repertoires in COVID-19. Study-wide context: The analysed material was cDNA or gDNA that came from T cells, B-cell-depleted T cells, or PBMCs.

The sequenced sample consisted of peripheral blood. The genes are TRBV9 and TRBJ1-6, with a possible D match to TRBD1 (6 bases). The sequence came from a human donor in a cohort sampled during active COVID-19. CDR3 amino acids: CASHPGGGNSPLHF. In nucleotides, the CDR3 is TGTGCCAGCCACCCGGGGGGCGGTAATTCACCCCTCCACTTT.